These 14 T cell receptor beta chains were all obtained from the same sample, sequenced in a study of blood T cell repertoires in COVID-19. Some clones are missing from TCRdb's copy, which holds only in-frame ones; the method was immunoSEQ multiplex PCR. Here the sample spans 200,000 to 250,000 clones, around 85% being singletons. Sequenced input: PBMCs or T cells enriched from blood (not recorded which). These receptors all stem from a woman aged 40-49 years with acute COVID-19.

The chain has TRBV6-5 and TRBJ2-7; 9 bases align to TRBD1. The CDR3 sequence is 15 residues long. Germline CDR1 reads MNHEY; CDR2 reads SVGAGI. V lost 10 bases to trimming and J lost 5 bases; unmatched junction nucleotides: 15. CDR3 region: CATGQGRDRVNEQYF. The DNA of the CDR3 is TGTGCCACCGGCCAGGGTCGGGACAGGGTCAACGAGCAGTACTTC.

V and J are TRBV28 and TRBJ1-3; D unresolved. Per germline, CDR1 MDHEN and CDR2 SYDVKM. With 5 bases removed from V and 0 bases from J, the gap between germline ends came to 8 bases. The CDR3 spans 14 residues. CDR3 loop: CASSEWSSGNTIYF. In DNA form, the CDR3 reads TGTGCCAGCAGTGAATGGAGCTCTGGAAACACCATATATTTT.

The J gene is TRBJ2-1, the V gene TRBV6-5; D gene uncertain. Per germline, CDR1 MNHEY and CDR2 SVGAGI. This CDR3 is 14 amino acids long. The V end was cut by 7 bases, the J end by 1 base, with 11 bases between. CDR3 bases: TGTGCCAGCACGTTTCTAGATTCCTACAATGAGCAGTTCTTC. It translates to CASTFLDSYNEQFF.

This clone appeared a few times. The J gene is TRBJ2-1, the V gene TRBV7-9; 8 nucleotides align to TRBD2. The V and J ends lost 5 bases and 8 bases, in that order; junction bases with no gene match: 8. Germline V lookup: CDR1 SEHNR, CDR2 FQNEAQ (reference sequence). This CDR3 comprises 14 residues. CDR3 amino acids: CASSPPGLGDEQFF. The CDR3 DNA reads as TGTGCCAGCAGCCCGCCGGGACTAGGGGATGAGCAGTTCTTC.

The CDR3 sequence is CASSLSGQRAETQYF. CDR3 sequence (DNA): TGCGCCAGCAGCTTGTCGGGACAGAGAGCGGAGACCCAGTACTTC. V usage is TRBV5-1 and J usage is TRBJ2-5, with 7 nucleotides matching TRBD1. This CDR3 spans 15 amino acids. Germline V gene sequence: CDR1 SGHRS, CDR2 YFSETQ. After removal of 1 base from V and 5 bases from J, the junction contained 8 bases not matched to a gene.

The rearrangement links TRBV24-1 to TRBJ1-5; no firm D call. V was cut by 4 bases and J by 2 bases, with 23 bases left in between. CDR3 length: 19 amino acids. From germline, CDR1 is KGHDR and CDR2 SFDVKD. The CDR3, as DNA: TGTGCCACCAGTGACTACTCCATGGGTCCCCCGCGGGGCAATCAGCCCCAGCATTTT. Translating it yields CATSDYSMGPPRGNQPQHF.

The chain combines TRBV19 with TRBJ1-1; no definite D call. The CDR3 is 13 amino acids. The V and J ends lost 10 bases and 0 bases respectively, with 12 bases between them. Germline values: CDR1 LNHDA, CDR2 SQIVND (reference sequence). The CDR3 DNA reads TGTGCCATTCAGGCGAACATGAACACTGAAGCTTTCTTT. It codes for CAIQANMNTEAFF.

This clone appeared a single time. The rearrangement links TRBV28 to TRBJ1-5, with D hard to call. This CDR3 region has 10 residues. With 3 bases removed from V and 11 bases from J, the gap between germline ends came to 5 bases. Germline assignment: CDR1 MDHEN and CDR2 SYDVKM. In DNA, the CDR3 is TGTGCCAGCAGTTTCACAGCCCAGCATTTT. This translates into CASSFTAQHF. Full variable domain (outside the CDR3, taken from reference TRBV28 and TRBJ1-5): DVKVTQSSRYLVKRTGEKVFLECVQDMDHENMFWYRQDPGLGLRLIYFSYDVKMKEKGDIPEGYSVSREKKERFSLILESASTNQTSMYLCASSFTAQHFGDGTRLSIL.

The rearrangement links TRBV2 to TRBJ1-6; TRBD1 is a possible D gene (6 bases). This CDR3 spans 13 amino acids. V lost 9 bases to trimming and J lost 9 bases, with 15 bases between them. Germline CDR1 is SNHLY and CDR2 is FYNNEI. The CDR3 coding sequence is TGTGCCAGTCAAGGGGGAGTTAGTTCACCCCTCCACTTT. Its protein product is CASQGGVSSPLHF.

The rearrangement links TRBV6-6 to TRBJ2-7; 8 bases agree with TRBD1. V dropped 6 bases and J dropped 2; count of bases not matched to a gene: 6. Germline CDR1 reads MNHNY; CDR2 reads SVGAGI (reference sequence). This CDR3 comprises 14 residues. The CDR3 nucleotides read TGTGCCAGCAGAAGACAGGGGACCGCCTACGAGCAGTACTTC. Amino acid sequence: CASRRQGTAYEQYF.

This chain links TRBV28 with TRBJ2-7, with TRBD2 matching over 7 bases. Losses at the gene ends were 3 bases for V and 3 bases for J; bases not matched to a gene: 8. CDR3 length equals 15 residues. Germline V gene lookup returns CDR1 MDHEN and CDR2 SYDVKM. The CDR3 loop is CASSLGGRALYEQYF. As DNA, the CDR3 is TGTGCCAGCAGTTTGGGAGGGAGGGCCCTCTACGAGCAGTACTTC.

This chain joins TRBV24-1 and TRBJ1-2, with TRBD1 as a possible D gene (5 bases). CDR3 length equals 16 residues. Trimming cost V 2 bases and J 0 bases, with 12 bases left between them. Germline V gives CDR1 KGHDR, CDR2 SFDVKD. CDR3 nucleotide sequence: TGTGCCACCAGTGATTCCAGGGTTCCAGCTAACTATGGCTACACCTTC. It encodes CATSDSRVPANYGYTF.

The chain joins TRBV6-1 to TRBJ2-7, with 11 nucleotides matching TRBD2. This CDR3 comprises 15 residues. Germline lookup yields CDR1 MNHNS and CDR2 SASEGT. Trimming cost V 1 base and J 4 bases; bases outside gene matches: 3. The CDR3, as DNA: TGTGCCAGCAGTGAAGGTAGCGGGAGGGTGTACGAGCAGTACTTC. It encodes CASSEGSGRVYEQYF.

This sequence joins TRBV18 and TRBJ2-2; 9 positions match TRBD2. V was pared by 1 base and J by 6 bases, with 9 bases of the junction left unmatched. CDR3 size: 17 residues. Germline assignment: CDR1 KGHSH and CDR2 LQKENI. CDR3 loop: CASSPLDLAGTAGELFF. In DNA form, the CDR3 reads TGTGCCAGCTCACCACTTGATCTAGCGGGAACCGCCGGGGAGCTGTTTTTT.